What follows are 13 T cell receptor beta chains derived from one specimen sequenced in a study of blood T cell repertoires in COVID-19 (TCRdb year 2020). Libraries came from the immunoSEQ multiplex PCR assay. TCRdb took this table from immuneACCESS and kept in-frame rearrangements with V and J called. Such tables lack part of the clones; where checked against another copy, unresolved V genes explain under half of the gap, and the rest is unexplained. In this sample the table shows roughly 92,000 clones, about 89% of which occur a single time. Approximately 7% of the sample belongs to the ten largest clones. Sequences were obtained from peripheral blood. The receptors shown here come from a human donor with acute or convalescent COVID-19. The donor label of this sample is uncertain.

V is TRBV5-5 and J is TRBJ2-7, with D possibly being TRBD2 (6 bases). Germline V gene sequence: CDR1 SGHKS, CDR2 YYEKEE (reference sequence). The V end lost 0 bases, the J end lost 3 bases, and 13 bases lay between the germline ends. There are 15 residues in the CDR3. The CDR3 coding sequence is TGTGCCAGCAGCTTGGTTACTGGGGGGATCTACGAGCAGTACTTC. Translated, it gives CASSLVTGGIYEQYF.

This clone was seen only once. This chain links TRBV2 with TRBJ1-5; D not certain. The V gene's germline CDR1 is SNHLY and CDR2 FYNNEI. V lost 5 bases and J lost 6, with 14 bases in between. The CDR3 has 14 residues. The DNA of the CDR3 is TGTGCCAGCAGTTTTCAGGTCGGAGGTCAGCCCCAGCATTTT. Amino acid sequence: CASSFQVGGQPQHF.

The chain joins TRBV27 to TRBJ1-2; D gene uncertain. V shed 5 bases and J shed 5 bases, with 15 bases lying between them. The V gene's germline CDR1 is MNHEY and CDR2 SMNVEV (reference sequence). The CDR3 spans 14 residues. The CDR3: CASSPLEAKYGYTF. The CDR3 region has the DNA TGTGCCAGCAGTCCCCTCGAGGCGAAATATGGCTACACCTTC.

This clone was found once. The chain combines TRBV20-1 with TRBJ2-3, with unresolved D. V was trimmed by 1 base and J by 3 bases, leaving 2 bases between them. Per the germline V gene, CDR1 is DFQATT and CDR2 is SNEGSKA (reference sequence). This CDR3 has 11 amino acids. CDR3 DNA sequence: TGCAGTGCTAGAGTAACAGATACGCAGTATTTT. This encodes CSARVTDTQYF.

The gene calls are TRBV5-1 and TRBJ1-2; 8 positions match TRBD1. The germline CDR1 and CDR2 sequences are SGHRS and YFSETQ. J was trimmed by 5 bases and V by 2 bases; bases with no gene match: 8. This CDR3 is built from 15 residues. The CDR3 region is CASSFGQGGSYGYTF. CDR3 bases: TGCGCCAGCAGCTTCGGACAGGGAGGTTCTTATGGCTACACCTTC.

This clone was seen just once. The rearrangement joins TRBV5-1 to TRBJ1-2; 7 nucleotides align to TRBD1. V was clipped by 3 bases and J by 6 bases; unmatched bases: 11. The CDR3 covers 15 residues. Germline CDR1 reads SGHRS; CDR2 reads YFSETQ. The CDR3, as DNA: TGCGCCAGCAGCTCGGCGACAGGGTCCCTTGATGGCTACACCTTC. This gives the protein CASSSATGSLDGYTF.

This clone has only one observation. DNA for the CDR3: TGTGCCAGCAGCGTTACCGGGACAGGGTTAGGAAACACCATATATTTT. Its protein product is CASSVTGTGLGNTIYF. J is TRBJ1-3 and V is TRBV7-3; 9 bases line up with TRBD1. Germline lookup yields CDR1 SGHTA and CDR2 FQGTGA. Unmatched junction bases numbered 9, after V lost 5 bases and J lost 4 bases. This CDR3 region has 16 residues.

V is TRBV7-2 and J is TRBJ1-1; the D is unclear. The CDR3 sequence is 13 residues long. The V and J ends lost 3 bases and 8 bases respectively, with 13 bases between them. Germline V lookup: CDR1 SGHTA, CDR2 FQGNSA. The chain's CDR3 is CASSLSQATEAFF. CDR3 nucleotide sequence: TGTGCCAGCAGCTTGTCGCAGGCTACCGAAGCTTTCTTT.

The chain combines TRBV7-2 with TRBJ1-1; 7 positions match TRBD1. This CDR3 contains 15 residues. Trimming cost V 3 bases and J 1 base; bases outside gene matches: 5. Germline V gene data show CDR1 as SGHTA and CDR2 as FQGNSA. The CDR3 region has the DNA TGTGCCAGCAGCTTCACCGGGACAGAGAACACTGAAGCTTTCTTT. Protein sequence: CASSFTGTENTEAFF. The complete variable domain, with remaining parts taken from reference TRBV7-2 and TRBJ1-1, reads GAGVSQSPSNKVTEKGKDVELRCDPISGHTALYWYRQSLGQGLEFLIYFQGNSAPDKSGLPSDRFSAERTGGSVSTLTIQRTQQEDSAVYLCASSFTGTENTEAFFGQGTRLTVV.

The chain couples TRBV4-1 to TRBJ2-3; 11 bases line up with TRBD2. The germline CDR1 and CDR2 sequences are MGHRA and YSYEKL. Trimming removed 0 bases from V and 6 bases from J; junction bases left unmatched: 8. The CDR3 runs 17 residues. This chain's CDR3 is CASSQDGASGGLDTQYF. The CDR3 DNA reads TGCGCCAGCAGCCAAGATGGGGCTAGCGGGGGGCTGGATACGCAGTATTTT.

The gene calls are TRBV29-1 and TRBJ2-3, with D possibly being TRBD1 (5 bases). CDR1 is SQVTM and CDR2 is ANQGSEA in the germline V gene. V shed 3 bases and J shed 5 bases, with 27 bases lying between them. The CDR3 is made up of 18 amino acids. CDR3 region: CSVEALNPQGNGRDTQYF. The CDR3 coding sequence is TGCAGCGTTGAGGCCCTTAATCCGCAGGGAAATGGCAGAGATACGCAGTATTTT.

The V gene is TRBV19, the J gene TRBJ1-5; 9 nucleotides agree with TRBD1. With V trimmed by 10 bases and J by 2 bases, 9 bases remained unmatched. CDR3 size: 15 residues. From germline, CDR1 is LNHDA and CDR2 SQIVND (reference sequence). This CDR3 is CATVQGAHGNQPQHF. The CDR3 DNA follows: TGTGCCACCGTACAGGGGGCGCACGGCAATCAGCCCCAGCATTTT.

This clone was seen more than once but under ten times. J is TRBJ2-2 and V is TRBV9; 8 positions match TRBD2. V trimming: 3 bases; J trimming: 3 bases; junction bases outside the gene matches: 13. CDR1 SGDLS and CDR2 YYNGEE come from the germline V gene. There are 18 residues in the CDR3. In DNA form, the CDR3 reads TGTGCCAGCAGCGCGGGGGCAACCGGGACTAGTTACACCGGGGAGCTGTTTTTT. It encodes CASSAGATGTSYTGELFF.